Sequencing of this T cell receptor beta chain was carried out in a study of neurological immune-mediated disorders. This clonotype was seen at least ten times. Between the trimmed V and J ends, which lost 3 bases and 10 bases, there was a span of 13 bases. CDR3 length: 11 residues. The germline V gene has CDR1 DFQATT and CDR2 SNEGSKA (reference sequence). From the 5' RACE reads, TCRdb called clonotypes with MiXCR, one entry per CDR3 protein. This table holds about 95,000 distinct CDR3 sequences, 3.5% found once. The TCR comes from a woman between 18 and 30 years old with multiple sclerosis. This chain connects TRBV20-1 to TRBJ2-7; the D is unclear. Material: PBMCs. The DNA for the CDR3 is TGCAGTGCTAGTGATGGGCGCCCCCAGTACTTC. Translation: CSASDGRPQYF.